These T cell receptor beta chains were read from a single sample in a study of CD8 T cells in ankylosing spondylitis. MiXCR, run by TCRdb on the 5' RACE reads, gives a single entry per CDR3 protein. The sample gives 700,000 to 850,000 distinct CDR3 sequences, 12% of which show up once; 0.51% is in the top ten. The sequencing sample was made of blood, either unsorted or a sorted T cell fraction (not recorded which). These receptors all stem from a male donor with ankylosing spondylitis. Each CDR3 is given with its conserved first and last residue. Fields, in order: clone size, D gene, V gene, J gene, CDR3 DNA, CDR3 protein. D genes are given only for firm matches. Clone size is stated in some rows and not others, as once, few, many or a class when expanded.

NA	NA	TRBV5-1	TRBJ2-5	TGCGCCAGCAGCTTGTTAGGCCTAGTTTACTACCAAGAGACCCAGTACTTC	CASSLLGLVYYQETQYF
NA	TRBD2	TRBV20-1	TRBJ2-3	TGCAGTGCTAGAGATCACAGCGGGAGGACTAGCACAGATACGCAGTATTTT	CSARDHSGRTSTDTQYF
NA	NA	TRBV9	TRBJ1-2	TGTGCCAGCAGCGTGGGACATACTAACTATGGCTACACCTTC	CASSVGHTNYGYTF
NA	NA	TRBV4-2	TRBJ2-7	TGTGCCAGCAGCCAAGACGGAACGGGCCCTCAGGGCGAGCAGTACTTC	CASSQDGTGPQGEQYF
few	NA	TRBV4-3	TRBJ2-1	TGCGCCAGCAGCCCAGGTGGGCTTAGGTCTAAACTAGTCTTC	CASSPGGLRSKLVF
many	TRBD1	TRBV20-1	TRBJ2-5	TGCAGTGCTGTTGACAGGGGTGAGACCCAGTACTTC	CSAVDRGETQYF
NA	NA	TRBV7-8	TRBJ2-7	TGTGCCAGCAGCTTAGCGCTGTTCAGGGGCTACGAGCAGTACTTC	CASSLALFRGYEQYF
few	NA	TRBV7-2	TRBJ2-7	TGTGCCAGCAGCTCGTCGGGCAGATCCTACGAGCAGTACTTC	CASSSSGRSYEQYF
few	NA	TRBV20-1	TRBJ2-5	TGCAGTGCAGGGGGAAGTGGGGAGACCCAGTACTTC	CSAGGSGETQYF
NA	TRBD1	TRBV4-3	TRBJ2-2	TGCGCCAGCAGCCGGGACAGGGCTTGGAACACCGGGGAGCTGTTTTTT	CASSRDRAWNTGELFF
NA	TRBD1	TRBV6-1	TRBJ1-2	TGTGCCAGCAGCCCCACAGGGGTCACCTATGGCTACACCTTC	CASSPTGVTYGYTF
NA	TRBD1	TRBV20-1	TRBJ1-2	TGCAGTGCGGAGAGGGACAGGCTGAGTGGCTACACCTTC	CSAERDRLSGYTF
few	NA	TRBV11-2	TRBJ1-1	TGTGCCAGCAGCCCAGATGTGGGGGCTGAAGCTTTCTTT	CASSPDVGAEAFF
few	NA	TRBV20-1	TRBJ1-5	TGCAGTGCCCCTTCCGGAGCAGGGTACACAGGGCAGCCCCAGCATTTT	CSAPSGAGYTGQPQHF
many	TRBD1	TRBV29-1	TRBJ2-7	TGCAGCGTTGAAAAGTACAGGGGTTACGAGCAGTACTTC	CSVEKYRGYEQYF
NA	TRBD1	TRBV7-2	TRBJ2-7	TGTGCCAGCAGCTCCTACGGACAGGCTGGGGAGCAGTACTTC	CASSSYGQAGEQYF
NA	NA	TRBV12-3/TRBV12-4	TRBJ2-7	TGTGCCAGCAGTTCCGCCCGGGACGGTCCCTACAAGCAGTACTTC	CASSSARDGPYKQYF
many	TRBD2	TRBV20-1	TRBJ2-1	TGCAGTGCTGGGGTAGTGGGACTACGATTATCTAACGTCCTAATTGAGCAGTTCTTC	CSAGVVGLRLSNVLIEQFF
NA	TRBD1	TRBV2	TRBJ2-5	TGTGCCAGCAGTAGAGAGACAGGGGAGACCCAGTACTTC	CASSRETGETQYF
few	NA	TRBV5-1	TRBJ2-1	TGCGCCAGCAGCTTGGAGCCGAGAGGATACAATGAGCAGTTCTTC	CASSLEPRGYNEQFF
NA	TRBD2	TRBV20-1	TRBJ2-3	TGCAGTGCTATCCCAGCGGGACGGGCAGATACGCAGTATTTT	CSAIPAGRADTQYF
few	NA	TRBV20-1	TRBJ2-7	TGCAGTGCCGCGGGACAAACCTACGAGCAGTACTTC	CSAAGQTYEQYF
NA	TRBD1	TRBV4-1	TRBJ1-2	TGCGCCAGCACCAGAGCAGACAGGGAGGGTGGCTACACCTTC	CASTRADREGGYTF
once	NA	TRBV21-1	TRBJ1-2	TGTGCCAGCAGCAACGCACAGGGTGTTAACTATGGCTACACCTTC	CASSNAQGVNYGYTF
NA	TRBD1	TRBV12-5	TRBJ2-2	TGTGCTAGTGGTTTGGGGACAGGAGAACACTCGAACACCGGGGAGCTGTTTTTT	CASGLGTGEHSNTGELFF
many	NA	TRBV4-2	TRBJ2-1	TGTGCCAGCAGCATCGGACAGAATATGTACAATGAGCAGTTCTTC	CASSIGQNMYNEQFF
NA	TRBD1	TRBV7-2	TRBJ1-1	TGTGCCAGCAGCCGTAATTCCAGGGGGGAAGCTTTCTTT	CASSRNSRGEAFF
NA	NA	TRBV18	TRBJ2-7	TGTGCCAGCTCCCAGGGAATTACCTACGAGCAGTACTTC	CASSQGITYEQYF
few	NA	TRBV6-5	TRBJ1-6	TGTGCCAGCAGGGCCGGGACGGTAATGACACCCCTCCACTTT	CASRAGTVMTPLHF
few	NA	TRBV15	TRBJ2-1	TGTGCCACCAGCAGAGATACCAGTTTCGGTGAGCAGTTCTTC	CATSRDTSFGEQFF
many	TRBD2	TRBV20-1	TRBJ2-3	TGCAGTGCTTCTAGCGGGAGGGCCCTCTATACGCAGTATTTT	CSASSGRALYTQYF
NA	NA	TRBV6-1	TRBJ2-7	TGTGCCAGCGGGCCGTCCGGGATCTGCTACGAGCAGTACTTC	CASGPSGICYEQYF
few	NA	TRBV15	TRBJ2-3	TGTGCCACCAGCAGAGTACGGAGGACAGATACGCAGTATTTT	CATSRVRRTDTQYF
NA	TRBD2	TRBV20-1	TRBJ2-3	TGCAGTGCCGAAACTAGCGACAAAGGGACGTATACGCAGTATTTT	CSAETSDKGTYTQYF
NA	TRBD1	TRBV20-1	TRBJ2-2	TGCAGTGCTAGAGAAACAGGGGAAATTTACGGGGAGCTGTTTTTT	CSARETGEIYGELFF
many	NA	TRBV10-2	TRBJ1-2	TGCGCCAGCAGTGTAGATGAAAACTATGGCTACACCTTC	CASSVDENYGYTF
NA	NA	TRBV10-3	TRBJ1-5	TGTGCCATCAGTGAGTCGAGTTCGTTCAATCAGCCCCAGCATTTT	CAISESSSFNQPQHF
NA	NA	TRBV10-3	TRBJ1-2	TGTGCCATCAGTGTTGCGGGAATCAACTATGGCTACACCTTC	CAISVAGINYGYTF
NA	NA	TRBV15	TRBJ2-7	TGTGCCACCAGCAGGGCGACAGTTACGAGCTACGAGCAGTACTTC	CATSRATVTSYEQYF
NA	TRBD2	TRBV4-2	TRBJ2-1	TGTGCCAGCAGCCGGACGGCCGGGACTAGATCCTACAATGAGCAGTTCTTC	CASSRTAGTRSYNEQFF
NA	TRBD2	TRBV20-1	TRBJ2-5	TGCAGTGCTAGACGCGGAGTAGCGGGTGGGACCCAGTACTTC	CSARRGVAGGTQYF
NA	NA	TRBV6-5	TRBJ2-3	TGTGCCAGCAGTTACGCGCTGATGGATACGCAGTATTTT	CASSYALMDTQYF
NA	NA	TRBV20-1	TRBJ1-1	TGCAGTGCTAGAGGATCTGTTTCGGGGGCTTTCTTT	CSARGSVSGAFF
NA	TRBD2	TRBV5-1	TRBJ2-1	TGCGCCAGCTCGAGGGGACTAGCTGACTGGAATGAGCAGTTCTTC	CASSRGLADWNEQFF